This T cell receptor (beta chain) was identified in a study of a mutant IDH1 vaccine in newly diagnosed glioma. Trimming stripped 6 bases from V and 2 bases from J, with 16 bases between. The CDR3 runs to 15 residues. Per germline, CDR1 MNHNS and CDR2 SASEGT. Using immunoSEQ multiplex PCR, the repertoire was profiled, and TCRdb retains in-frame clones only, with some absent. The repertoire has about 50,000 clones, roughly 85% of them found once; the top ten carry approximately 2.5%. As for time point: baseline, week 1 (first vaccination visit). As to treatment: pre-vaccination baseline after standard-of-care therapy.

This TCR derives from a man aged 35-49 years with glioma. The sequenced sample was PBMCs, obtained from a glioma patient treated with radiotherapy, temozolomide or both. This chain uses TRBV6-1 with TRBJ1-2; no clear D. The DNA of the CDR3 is TGTGCCAGCAGCCCCGTGGGCCAGGCGAACTATGGCTACACCTTC. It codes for CASSPVGQANYGYTF.